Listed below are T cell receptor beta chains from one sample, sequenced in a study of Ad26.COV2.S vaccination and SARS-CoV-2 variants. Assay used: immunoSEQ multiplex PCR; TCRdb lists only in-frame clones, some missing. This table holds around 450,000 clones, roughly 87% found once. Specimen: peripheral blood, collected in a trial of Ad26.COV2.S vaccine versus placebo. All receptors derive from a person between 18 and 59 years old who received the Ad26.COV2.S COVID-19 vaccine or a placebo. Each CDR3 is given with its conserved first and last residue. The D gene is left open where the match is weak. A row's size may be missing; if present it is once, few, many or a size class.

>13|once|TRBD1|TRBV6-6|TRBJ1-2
CASSYLQGDGYTF
TGTGCCAGCAGTTACCTCCAGGGGGATGGCTACACCTTC
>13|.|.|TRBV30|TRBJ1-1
CAWSVMRVTEAFF
TGTGCCTGGAGTGTAATGAGGGTCACTGAAGCTTTCTTT
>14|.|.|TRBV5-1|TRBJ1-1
CASSPDGHLGKAFF
TGCGCCAGCAGCCCCGATGGGCACCTCGGGAAAGCTTTCTTT
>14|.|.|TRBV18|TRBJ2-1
CASSPVSSYNEQFF
TGTGCCAGCTCACCTGTCTCTAGCTACAATGAGCAGTTCTTC
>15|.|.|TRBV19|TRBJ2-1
CASSLDSYSYNEQFF
TGTGCCAGTAGTCTCGATTCTTACTCCTACAATGAGCAGTTCTTC
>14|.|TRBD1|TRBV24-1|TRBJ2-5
CATSETGGLETQYF
TGTGCCACCAGTGAGACAGGGGGCCTAGAGACCCAGTACTTC
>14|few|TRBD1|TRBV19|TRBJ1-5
CASRPGTGKQPQHF
TGTGCCAGCCGACCAGGGACAGGGAAACAGCCCCAGCATTTT
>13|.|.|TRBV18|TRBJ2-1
CASSADPNNEQFF
TGTGCCAGCTCCGCCGACCCGAACAATGAGCAGTTCTTC
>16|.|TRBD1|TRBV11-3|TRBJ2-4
CASSLGIGTGYNIQYF
TGTGCCAGCAGCTTAGGGATTGGGACAGGGTATAACATTCAGTACTTC
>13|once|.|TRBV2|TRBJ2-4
CASSAALKNIQYF
TGTGCCAGCAGTGCCGCTCTTAAAAACATTCAGTACTTC
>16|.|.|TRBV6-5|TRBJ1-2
CASSYSAQGLSRGYTF
TGTGCCAGCAGTTACTCTGCCCAGGGGCTGTCGAGGGGCTACACCTTC
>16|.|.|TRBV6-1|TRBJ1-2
CASSEGGGAGIYGYTF
TGTGCCAGCAGTGAAGGAGGGGGGGCAGGGATTTATGGCTACACCTTC
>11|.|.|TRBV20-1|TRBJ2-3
CSAHGLDTQYF
TGCAGTGCTCACGGACTAGATACGCAGTATTTT
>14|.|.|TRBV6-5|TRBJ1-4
CASSPRDLREKLFF
TGTGCCAGCAGCCCCAGGGACCTGCGGGAAAAACTGTTTTTT
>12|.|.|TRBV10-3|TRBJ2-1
CAISEEEDEQFF
TGTGCCATCAGTGAGGAAGAGGATGAGCAGTTCTTC
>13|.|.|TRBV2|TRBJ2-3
CASRGGGTDTQYF
TGTGCCAGCAGGGGCGGGGGCACAGATACGCAGTATTTT
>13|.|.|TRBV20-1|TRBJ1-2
CSASHREDYGYTF
TGCAGTGCTAGTCACAGGGAAGACTATGGCTACACCTTC
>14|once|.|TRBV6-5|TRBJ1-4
CASTEGTDNEKLFF
TGTGCCAGCACCGAGGGGACGGATAATGAAAAACTGTTTTTT
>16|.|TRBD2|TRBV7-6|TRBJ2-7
CASSPRLAGGLEEQYF
TGTGCCAGCAGCCCACGACTAGCGGGGGGGCTGGAAGAGCAGTACTTC
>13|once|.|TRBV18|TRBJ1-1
CASSPQGVTEAFF
TGTGCCAGCTCACCACAGGGGGTCACTGAAGCTTTCTTT
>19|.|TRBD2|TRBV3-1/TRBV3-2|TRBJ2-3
CASSQAKAGAHVNTDTQYF
TGTGCCAGCAGCCAAGCAAAGGCGGGAGCGCATGTGAACACAGATACGCAGTATTTT
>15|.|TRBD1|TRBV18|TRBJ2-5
CASSPGQGTRETQYF
TGTGCCAGCTCACCAGGACAGGGGACGAGGGAGACCCAGTACTTC
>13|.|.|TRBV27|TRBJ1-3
CASMQGRGNTIYF
TGTGCCAGCATGCAGGGACGCGGAAACACCATATATTTT
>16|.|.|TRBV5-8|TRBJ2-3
CASSLEGLPYTDTQYF
TGTGCCAGCAGTTTGGAAGGACTCCCATACACAGATACGCAGTATTTT
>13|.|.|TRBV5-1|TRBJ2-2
CASSLGGTGELFF
TGCGCCAGCAGCTTGGGGGGCACCGGGGAGCTGTTTTTT
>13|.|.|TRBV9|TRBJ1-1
CASSVGKGTEAFF
TGTGCCAGCAGCGTAGGAAAAGGGACTGAAGCTTTCTTT
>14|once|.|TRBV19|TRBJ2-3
CASSTRASTDTQYF
TGTGCCAGTAGTACCCGCGCCAGCACAGATACGCAGTATTTT
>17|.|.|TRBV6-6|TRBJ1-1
CASSQLGEGDMNTEAFF
TGTGCCAGCAGTCAACTAGGGGAGGGGGACATGAACACTGAAGCTTTCTTT
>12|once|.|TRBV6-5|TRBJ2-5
CASRRDRETQYF
TGTGCCAGCAGAAGGGACCGGGAGACCCAGTACTTC
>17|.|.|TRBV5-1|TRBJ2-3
CASSLAWAGPTTDTQYF
TGCGCCAGCAGCTTGGCCTGGGCCGGGCCCACCACAGATACGCAGTATTTT
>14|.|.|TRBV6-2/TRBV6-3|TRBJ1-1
CASSYDMAGVVAFF
TGTGCCAGCAGTTACGATATGGCAGGGGTGGTAGCTTTCTTT
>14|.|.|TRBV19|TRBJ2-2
CASSIRGATGELFF
TGTGCCAGTAGTATTCGCGGAGCCACCGGGGAGCTGTTTTTT
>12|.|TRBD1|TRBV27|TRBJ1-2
CARGRLDYGYTF
TGTGCTAGGGGGCGATTGGACTATGGCTACACCTTC
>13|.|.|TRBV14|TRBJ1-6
CASSQSQGSPLHF
TGTGCCAGCAGCCAAAGTCAGGGTTCACCCCTCCACTTT
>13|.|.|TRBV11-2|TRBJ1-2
CASSTFEEWGYTF
TGTGCCAGCAGTACATTCGAGGAGTGGGGCTACACCTTC
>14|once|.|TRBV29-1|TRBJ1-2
CSVGGQPPNYGYTF
TGCAGCGTCGGGGGACAACCTCCTAACTATGGCTACACCTTC
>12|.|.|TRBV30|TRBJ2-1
CAWSVLYNEQFF
TGTGCCTGGAGTGTCCTCTACAATGAGCAGTTCTTC
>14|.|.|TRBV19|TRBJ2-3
CASRPAWSTDTQYF
TGTGCCAGCCGCCCGGCGTGGAGCACAGATACGCAGTATTTT
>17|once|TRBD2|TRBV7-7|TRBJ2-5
CASSPTRTSGGEETQYF
TGTGCCAGCAGCCCCACCCGGACTAGCGGGGGGGAAGAGACCCAGTACTTC
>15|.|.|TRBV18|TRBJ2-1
CASSPQSLSSGEQFF
TGTGCCAGCTCACCACAAAGTCTTAGTAGCGGTGAGCAGTTCTTC
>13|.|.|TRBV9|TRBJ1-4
CASSVAYKSELFF
TGTGCCAGCAGCGTAGCGTATAAAAGCGAACTGTTTTTT
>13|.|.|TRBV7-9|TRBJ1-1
CASSLGSNTEAFF
TGTGCCAGCAGCTTAGGGTCGAACACTGAAGCTTTCTTT
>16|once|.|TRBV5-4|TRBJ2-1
CASSWGQIFSYNEQFF
TGTGCCAGCAGCTGGGGACAAATTTTCTCCTACAATGAGCAGTTCTTC
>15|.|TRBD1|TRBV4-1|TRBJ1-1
CASSRGEGAITEAFF
TGCGCCAGCAGCAGAGGGGAGGGGGCGATTACTGAAGCTTTCTTT
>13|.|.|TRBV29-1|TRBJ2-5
CSVAPGVQETQYF
TGCAGCGTTGCGCCCGGGGTTCAAGAGACCCAGTACTTC
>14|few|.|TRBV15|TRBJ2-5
CATSPNGGGETQYF
TGTGCCACCAGCCCGAACGGGGGCGGAGAGACCCAGTACTTC
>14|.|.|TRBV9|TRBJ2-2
CASSVGGITGELFF
TGTGCCAGCAGCGTAGGGGGGATAACCGGGGAGCTGTTTTTT
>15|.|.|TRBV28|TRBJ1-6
CASSFIGPRDSPLHF
TGTGCCAGCAGTTTCATCGGGCCACGGGATTCACCCCTCCACTTT
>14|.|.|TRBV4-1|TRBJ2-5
CASSLKQGVETQYF
TGCGCCAGCAGCCTTAAACAAGGGGTCGAGACCCAGTACTTC
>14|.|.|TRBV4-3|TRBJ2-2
CASSQVAGFGELFF
TGCGCCAGCAGCCAAGTAGCCGGGTTCGGGGAGCTGTTTTTT
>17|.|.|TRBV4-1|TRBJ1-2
CASSQPGRRTGGNGYTF
TGCGCCAGCAGCCAGCCGGGGCGCCGGACTGGGGGCAATGGCTACACCTTC
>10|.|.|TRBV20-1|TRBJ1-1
CSAREPEAFF
TGCAGTGCTAGAGAGCCTGAAGCTTTCTTT
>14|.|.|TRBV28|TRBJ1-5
CASSDGHNYQPQHF
TGTGCCAGCAGTGACGGACATAATTATCAGCCCCAGCATTTT
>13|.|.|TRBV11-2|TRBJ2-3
CASSNPVGDTQYF
TGTGCCAGCAGCAATCCGGTGGGAGATACGCAGTATTTT
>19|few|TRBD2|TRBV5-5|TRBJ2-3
CASSLFWTSGTGSTDTQYF
TGTGCCAGCAGCTTGTTTTGGACTAGCGGGACGGGGAGCACAGATACGCAGTATTTT